This entry describes one T cell receptor beta chain. Antigen: not known. One entry per CDR3 protein, called by TCRdb with MiXCR from the reads. The table records over 450,000 distinct CDR3 sequences, approximately 11% of them present only once. The CDR3 sequence is 13 residues long. J was trimmed by 6 bases and V by 3 bases; bases with no gene match: 4. Per germline, CDR1 SQVTM and CDR2 ANQGSEA. This entry comes from a study of T cell repertoires in cytomegalovirus infection. The overall study: Public TCR beta signatures were indicative of both CMV infection and a matching HLA type. Study results and caveats: Dominant in the ex vivo response were TCR beta clonotypes restricted by HLA-C and specific for CMV. The cumulative frequency of public TCR beta families distinguished individuals who carried CMV together with the relevant HLA.

The clonotype was recovered from a human donor in good health (CMV status not recorded). Some clones in this sample may be carry-over from other donors' samples. The V and J genes are TRBV29-1 and TRBJ2-1; 8 bases are a match to TRBD1. Sequenced: PBMCs. The CDR3 here is CSVDPTGGNEQFF. The CDR3 DNA reads as TGCAGCGTTGACCCCACAGGGGGCAATGAGCAGTTCTTC.